The T cell receptor (beta chain) described here comes from a study of regulatory T cells in long-lasting Graves disease. Many counts were recorded for this clonotype. Time point noted: newly diagnosed GD, antithyroid drugs for less than 3 months. PBMCs provided the RNA from which the TCR library was made. The CDR3 has 15 amino acids. V lost 1 base to trimming and J lost 2 bases, with 11 bases between them. The TCR beta library used iRepertoire HTBI primers with Arm-PCR amplification of CDR3. TCRdb reanalysed the multiplex PCR reads using MiXCR and keeps one entry per CDR3 protein. The table lists 300,000 to 400,000 distinct CDR3 sequences, less than 20% of them singletons.

V is TRBV12-3 or TRBV12-4 and J is TRBJ1-2, with D possibly being TRBD1 (5 bases). This TCR came from a female donor with Graves disease. The source was peripheral blood mononuclear cells (PBMCs), collected at new diagnosis, from a patient treated with antithyroid drugs. In DNA form, the CDR3 reads TGTGCCAGCAGTTTAGTGGGCAGGGACAACTATGGCTACACCTTC. The encoded protein is CASSLVGRDNYGYTF.